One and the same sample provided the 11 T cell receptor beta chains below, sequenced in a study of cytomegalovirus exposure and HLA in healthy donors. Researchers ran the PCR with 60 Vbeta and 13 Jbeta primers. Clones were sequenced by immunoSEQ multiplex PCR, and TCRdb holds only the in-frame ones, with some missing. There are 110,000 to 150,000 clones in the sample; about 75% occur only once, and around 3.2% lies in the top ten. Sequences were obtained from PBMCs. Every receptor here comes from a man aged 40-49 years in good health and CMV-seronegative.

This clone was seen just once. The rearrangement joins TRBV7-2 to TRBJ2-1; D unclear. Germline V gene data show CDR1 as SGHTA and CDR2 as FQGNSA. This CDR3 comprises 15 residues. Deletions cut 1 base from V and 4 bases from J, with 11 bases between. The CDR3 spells CASSLGDAAYNEQFF. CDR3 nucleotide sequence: TGTGCCAGCAGCTTAGGAGATGCCGCGTACAATGAGCAGTTCTTC.

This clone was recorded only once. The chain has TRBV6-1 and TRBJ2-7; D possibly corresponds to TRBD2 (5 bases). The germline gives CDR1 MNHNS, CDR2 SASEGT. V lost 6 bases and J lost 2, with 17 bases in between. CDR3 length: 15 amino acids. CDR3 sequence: CASRVGEGFTYEQYF. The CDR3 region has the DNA TGTGCCAGCAGGGTCGGGGAAGGATTCACCTACGAGCAGTACTTC.

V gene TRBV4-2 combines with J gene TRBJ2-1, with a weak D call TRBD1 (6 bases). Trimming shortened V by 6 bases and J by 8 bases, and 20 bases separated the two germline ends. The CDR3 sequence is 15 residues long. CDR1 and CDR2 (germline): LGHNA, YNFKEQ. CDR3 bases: TGTGCCAGCAGTTCCTTCGGGCAGGGGATCTATGAGCAGTTCTTC. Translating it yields CASSSFGQGIYEQFF.

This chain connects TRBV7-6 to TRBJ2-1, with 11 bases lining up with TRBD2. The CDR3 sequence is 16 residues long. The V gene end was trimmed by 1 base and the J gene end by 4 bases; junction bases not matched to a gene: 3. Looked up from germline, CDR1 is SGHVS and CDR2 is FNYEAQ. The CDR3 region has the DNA TGTGCCAGCAGCTTAGGAACTAGCGGGGGATACAATGAGCAGTTCTTC. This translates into CASSLGTSGGYNEQFF.

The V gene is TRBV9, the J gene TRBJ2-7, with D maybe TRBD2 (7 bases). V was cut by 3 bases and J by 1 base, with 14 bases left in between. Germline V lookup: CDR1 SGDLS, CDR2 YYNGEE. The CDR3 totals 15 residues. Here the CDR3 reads CASSASRGASYEQYF. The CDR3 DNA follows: TGTGCCAGCAGCGCCAGCCGGGGGGCGTCCTACGAGCAGTACTTC. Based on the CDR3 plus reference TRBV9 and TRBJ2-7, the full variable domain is DSGVTQTPKHLITATGQRVTLRCSPRSGDLSVYWYQQSLDQGLQFLIQYYNGEERAKGNILERFSAQQFPDLHSELNLSSLELGDSALYFCASSASRGASYEQYFGPGTRLTVT.

CDR3 sequence (DNA): TGTGCCAGCAGGGGACAGGGTAATGCTGGAAACACCATATATTTT. Protein product: CASRGQGNAGNTIYF. V gene TRBV2 combines with J gene TRBJ1-3, with 9 bases aligning to TRBD1. This CDR3 region has 15 residues. Looked up from germline, CDR1 is SNHLY and CDR2 is FYNNEI. Trimming cost V 6 bases and J 2 bases; bases outside gene matches: 5.

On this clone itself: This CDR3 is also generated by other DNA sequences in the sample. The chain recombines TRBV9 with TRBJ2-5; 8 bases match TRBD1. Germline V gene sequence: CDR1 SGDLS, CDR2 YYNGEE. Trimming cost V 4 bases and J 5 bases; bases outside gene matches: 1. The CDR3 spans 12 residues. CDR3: CASSPGGETQYF. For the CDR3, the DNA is TGTGCCAGCAGCCCAGGGGGCGAGACCCAGTACTTC.

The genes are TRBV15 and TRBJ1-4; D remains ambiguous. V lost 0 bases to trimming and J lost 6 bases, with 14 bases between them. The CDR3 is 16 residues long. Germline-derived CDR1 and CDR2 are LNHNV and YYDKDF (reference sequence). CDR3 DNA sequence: TGTGCCACCAGCAGAGATCGGGTGGATAGCTATGAAAAACTGTTTTTT. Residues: CATSRDRVDSYEKLFF.

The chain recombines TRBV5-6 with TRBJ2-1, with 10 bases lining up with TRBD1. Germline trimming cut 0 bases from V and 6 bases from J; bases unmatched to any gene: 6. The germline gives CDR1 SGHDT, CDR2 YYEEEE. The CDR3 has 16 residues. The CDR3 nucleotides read TGTGCCAGCAGCTTGGGCTGGGACAGGGGCACCAATGAGCAGTTCTTC. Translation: CASSLGWDRGTNEQFF.

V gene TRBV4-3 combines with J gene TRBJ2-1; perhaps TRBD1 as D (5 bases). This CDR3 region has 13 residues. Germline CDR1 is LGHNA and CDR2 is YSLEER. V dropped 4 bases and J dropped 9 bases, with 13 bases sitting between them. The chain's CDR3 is CASSPRVYGEQFF. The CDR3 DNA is TGCGCCAGCAGCCCCAGGGTTTACGGTGAGCAGTTCTTC.

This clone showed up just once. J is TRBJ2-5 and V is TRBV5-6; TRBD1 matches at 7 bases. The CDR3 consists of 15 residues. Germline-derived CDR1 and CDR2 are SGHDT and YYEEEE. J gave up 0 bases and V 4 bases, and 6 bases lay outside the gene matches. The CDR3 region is CASSRDSQYQETQYF. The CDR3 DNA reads TGTGCCAGCAGCAGGGACAGTCAGTACCAAGAGACCCAGTACTTC.